This passage covers 14 T cell receptor beta chains from one sample sequenced in a study of cytomegalovirus exposure and HLA in healthy donors. 13 Jbeta primers and 60 Vbeta primers were used for the PCR. Data came from immunoSEQ multiplex PCR; TCRdb stores just in-frame clones and leaves some out. The table includes about 130,000 clones, about two thirds detected once. The sample taken for sequencing was PBMCs. The receptors were sampled from a man between 35 and 55 years old in good health and CMV-seropositive.

This clone appeared a few times. The gene calls are TRBV18 and TRBJ1-6, with D possibly matching TRBD1 (5 bases). This CDR3 has 15 amino acids. Germline V gene data show CDR1 as KGHSH and CDR2 as LQKENI. V was pared by 1 base and J by 7 bases, with 11 bases between. The CDR3 DNA reads TGTGCCAGCTCACCACTCCAGGGAGGGAATTCACCCCTCCACTTT. Encoded protein: CASSPLQGGNSPLHF.

The chain employs TRBV6-1 and TRBJ1-5; D uncertain. Trimming cost V 3 bases and J 7 bases, with 10 bases left between them. Germline-derived CDR1 and CDR2 are MNHNS and SASEGT. The CDR3 length is 13 residues. CDR3: CASSDSRFQPQHF. The CDR3 region has the DNA TGTGCCAGCAGTGATTCGCGTTTCCAGCCCCAGCATTTT.

Worth noting for this clone: This sample includes further DNA sequences coding for the same CDR3. This chain connects TRBV9 to TRBJ1-5, with D hard to call. Looked up from germline, CDR1 is SGDLS and CDR2 is YYNGEE. Trimming took off 2 bases at V and 0 bases at J, with 6 bases between the two ends. The CDR3 is made up of 14 amino acids. CDR3: CASSVGDSNQPQHF. The CDR3 DNA reads as TGTGCCAGCAGCGTCGGGGATAGCAATCAGCCCCAGCATTTT. Complete variable domain (other parts from reference TRBV9 and TRBJ1-5): DSGVTQTPKHLITATGQRVTLRCSPRSGDLSVYWYQQSLDQGLQFLIQYYNGEERAKGNILERFSAQQFPDLHSELNLSSLELGDSALYFCASSVGDSNQPQHFGDGTRLSIL.

V usage is TRBV7-2 and J usage is TRBJ1-1, with no clear D. The CDR3 is 13 amino acids. Trimming left V 5 bases short and J 7 bases short, with 14 bases between. Germline V gene lookup returns CDR1 SGHTA and CDR2 FQGNSA. This CDR3 reads CASSTYSPSEAFF. CDR3 DNA: TGTGCCAGCAGCACCTATAGCCCCAGTGAAGCTTTCTTT.

This chain joins TRBV29-1 and TRBJ2-7; 9 nucleotides align to TRBD1. Per germline, CDR1 SQVTM and CDR2 ANQGSEA. This CDR3 spans 17 amino acids. The ends lost 1 base at V and 2 bases at J; junction bases unmatched: 12. The CDR3 here is CSVEARDRDRVTYEQYF. The CDR3 DNA reads TGCAGCGTTGAAGCCCGAGACCGGGACAGGGTGACCTACGAGCAGTACTTC.

The chain uses TRBV9 and TRBJ1-2; TRBD1 agrees at 8 bases. After removal of 3 bases from V and 5 bases from J, the junction contained 6 bases not matched to a gene. The CDR3 extends over 14 amino acids. The germline CDR1 and CDR2 sequences are SGDLS and YYNGEE. The CDR3 DNA reads as TGTGCCAGCAGCGCAAGACAGGGGTTGTATGGCTACACCTTC. As protein: CASSARQGLYGYTF.

The chain has TRBV28 and TRBJ2-7; tentatively, D is TRBD1 (5 bases). This CDR3 spans 19 amino acids. Trimming took off 6 bases at V and 5 bases at J, with 32 bases between the two ends. The germline V gene has CDR1 MDHEN and CDR2 SYDVKM. The CDR3 protein is CASRSFKGGRAGRRNEQYF. CDR3 bases: TGTGCCAGCAGAAGTTTTAAGGGCGGTAGGGCAGGGCGGCGGAACGAGCAGTACTTC.

J is TRBJ2-7 and V is TRBV4-1, with 10 bases identical to TRBD2. Germline loops: CDR1 MGHRA, CDR2 YSYEKL. This CDR3 contains 17 residues. V lost 0 bases, J lost 6 bases, and 11 bases stayed unmatched. Written as DNA, the CDR3 is TGCGCCAGCAGCCAAGATAGAATAGCGGGAGGCTCTACCGAGCAGTACTTC. The encoded protein is CASSQDRIAGGSTEQYF.

The DNA for the CDR3 is TGCAGCGTTGAACAGGGACAGGGACGCTCCTACAATGAGCAGTTCTTC. Amino acids: CSVEQGQGRSYNEQFF. V gene TRBV29-1 combines with J gene TRBJ2-1, with TRBD1 matching 9 bases. The CDR3 runs 16 residues. Trimming cost V 2 bases and J 0 bases; bases outside gene matches: 5. Germline V CDR1 and CDR2: SQVTM, ANQGSEA.

The chain uses TRBV27 and TRBJ2-3; possible D gene TRBD2, 5 bases. CDR1 and CDR2 from the germline V gene are MNHEY and SMNVEV (reference sequence). Trimming took 6 bases from V and 0 from J, leaving 13 bases between them. This CDR3 region has 15 residues. CDR3 sequence reads: CASRLGPPSTDTQYF. The CDR3 DNA is TGTGCCAGCAGACTAGGACCACCCAGCACAGATACGCAGTATTTT.

This chain uses TRBV5-6 with TRBJ1-1, with no clear D. The CDR3 sequence is 14 residues long. Germline V gene sequence: CDR1 SGHDT, CDR2 YYEEEE. V gave up 3 bases and J gave up 0 bases, with 9 bases separating them. CDR3 sequence: CASSWALLNTEAFF. The CDR3 DNA is TGTGCCAGCAGCTGGGCCCTATTGAACACTGAAGCTTTCTTT.

The chain's CDR3 is CASSFGVDQPQHF. The CDR3 DNA sequence: TGTGCCAGCAGTTTCGGGGTTGATCAGCCCCAGCATTTT. This rearrangement joins TRBV27 to TRBJ1-5; D is unclear. CDR3 length: 13 residues. Trimming took off 3 bases at V and 5 bases at J, with 8 bases between the two ends. In germline, CDR1 is MNHEY, CDR2 SMNVEV (reference sequence).

J is TRBJ1-1 and V is TRBV6-1, with a weak D call TRBD1 (6 bases). The CDR3 is 18 amino acids. V was pared by 0 bases and J by 1 base, with 18 bases between. Looked up from germline, CDR1 is MNHNS and CDR2 is SASEGT. CDR3 sequence reads: CASSEALLGDTTNTEAFF. The CDR3 DNA is TGTGCCAGCAGTGAAGCGCTTCTTGGGGACACAACGAACACTGAAGCTTTCTTT.

V usage is TRBV5-1 and J usage is TRBJ1-1; D might be TRBD1 (5 bases). Trimming shortened V by 5 bases and J by 3 bases, and 14 bases separated the two germline ends. CDR1 is SGHRS and CDR2 is YFSETQ in the germline V gene. The length of the CDR3 is 14 residues. CDR3 amino acids: CASSPGRADTEAFF. CDR3 DNA: TGCGCCAGCAGTCCGGGCAGGGCCGACACTGAAGCTTTCTTT.